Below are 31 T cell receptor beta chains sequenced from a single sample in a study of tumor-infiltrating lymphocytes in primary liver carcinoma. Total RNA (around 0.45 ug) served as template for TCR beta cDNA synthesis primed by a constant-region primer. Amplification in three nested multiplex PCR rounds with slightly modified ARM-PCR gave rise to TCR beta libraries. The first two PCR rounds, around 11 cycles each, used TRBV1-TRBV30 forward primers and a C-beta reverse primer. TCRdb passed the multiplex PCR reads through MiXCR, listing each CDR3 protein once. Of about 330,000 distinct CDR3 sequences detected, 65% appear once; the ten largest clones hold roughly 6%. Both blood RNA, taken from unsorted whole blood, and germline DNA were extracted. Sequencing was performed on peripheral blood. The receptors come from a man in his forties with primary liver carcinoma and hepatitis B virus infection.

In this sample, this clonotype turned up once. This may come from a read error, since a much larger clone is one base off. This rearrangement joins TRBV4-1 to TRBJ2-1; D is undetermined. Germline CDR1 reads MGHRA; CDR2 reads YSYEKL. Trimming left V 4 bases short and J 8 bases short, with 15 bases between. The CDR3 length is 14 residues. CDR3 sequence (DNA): TGCGCCAGCAGCCCCCTTCCCGCTATCCATGAGCAGTTCTTC. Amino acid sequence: CASSPLPAIHEQFF.

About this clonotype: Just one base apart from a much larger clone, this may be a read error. As DNA, the CDR3 is TGTGCCAGCAGCTTGAGCGGTGGCGATACGCAGTATTTT. This gives the protein CASSLSGGDTQYF. The genes are TRBV5-4 and TRBJ2-3; possibly TRBD2 for D (5 bases). Germline loops: CDR1 SGHNT, CDR2 YYREEE (reference sequence). CDR3 size: 13 residues. The germline V and J ends were trimmed by 1 base and 6 bases, with 9 bases remaining between them.

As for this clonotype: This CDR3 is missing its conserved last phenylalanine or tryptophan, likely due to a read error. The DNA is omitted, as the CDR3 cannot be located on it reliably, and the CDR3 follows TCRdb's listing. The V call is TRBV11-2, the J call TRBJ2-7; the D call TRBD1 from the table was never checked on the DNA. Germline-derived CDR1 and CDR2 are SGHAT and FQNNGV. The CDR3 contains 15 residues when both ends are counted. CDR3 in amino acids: CASSLIGGHSYGHYS.

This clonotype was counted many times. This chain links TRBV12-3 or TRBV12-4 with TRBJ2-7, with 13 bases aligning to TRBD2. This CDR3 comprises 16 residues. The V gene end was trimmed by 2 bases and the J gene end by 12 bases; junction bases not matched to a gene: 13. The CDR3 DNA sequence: TGTGCCAGCAGTTTACCCGCGGTCGGGACTAGCGGGATACCGTACTTC. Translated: CASSLPAVGTSGIPYF.

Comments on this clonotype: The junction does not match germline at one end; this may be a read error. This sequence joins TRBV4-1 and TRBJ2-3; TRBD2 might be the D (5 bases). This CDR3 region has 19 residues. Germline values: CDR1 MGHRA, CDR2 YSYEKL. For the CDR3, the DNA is TGCTCCAGCAGCCAAGATCCGGGTAGAGGAGAGCGGAACACAGATACGAAGTATTTT. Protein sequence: CSSSQDPGRGERNTDTKYF.

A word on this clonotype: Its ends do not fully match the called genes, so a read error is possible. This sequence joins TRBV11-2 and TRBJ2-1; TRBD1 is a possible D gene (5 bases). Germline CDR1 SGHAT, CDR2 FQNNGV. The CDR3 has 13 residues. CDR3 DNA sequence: TGTGCCAACAGCCAACAGGTGGGTGATGAGCAGTTCTTC. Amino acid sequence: CANSQQVGDEQFF.

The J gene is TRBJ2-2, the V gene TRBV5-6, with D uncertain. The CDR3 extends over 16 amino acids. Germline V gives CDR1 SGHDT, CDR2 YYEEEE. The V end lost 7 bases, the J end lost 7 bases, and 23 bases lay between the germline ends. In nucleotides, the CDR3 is TGTGCCAGCGGCCTAGTCGGGCAGTTCAGCAACGGGGAGCTGTTTTTT. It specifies CASGLVGQFSNGELFF.

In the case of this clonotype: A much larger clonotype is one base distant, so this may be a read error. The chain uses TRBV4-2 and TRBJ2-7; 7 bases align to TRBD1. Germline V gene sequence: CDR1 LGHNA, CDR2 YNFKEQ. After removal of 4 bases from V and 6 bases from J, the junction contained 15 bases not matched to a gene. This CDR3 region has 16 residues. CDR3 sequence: CASSRDRWFEGAEQYF. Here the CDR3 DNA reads TGTGCCAGCAGCCGAGATCGGTGGTTCGAGGGGGCCGAGCAGTACTTC.

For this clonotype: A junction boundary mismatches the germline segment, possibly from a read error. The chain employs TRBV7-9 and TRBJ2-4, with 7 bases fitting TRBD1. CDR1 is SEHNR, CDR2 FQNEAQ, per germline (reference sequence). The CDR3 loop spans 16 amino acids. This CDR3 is CASSRQGSLAKNIQCF. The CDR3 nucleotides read TGTGCCAGCAGCAGACAGGGCTCGTTAGCCAAAAACATTCAGTGCTTC. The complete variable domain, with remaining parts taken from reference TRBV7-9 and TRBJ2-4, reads DTGVSQNPRHKITKRGQNVTFRCDPISEHNRLYWYRQTLGQGPEFLTYFQNEAQLEKSRLLSDRFSAERPKGSFSTLEIQRTEQGDSAMYLCASSRQGSLAKNIQCFGAGTRLSVL.

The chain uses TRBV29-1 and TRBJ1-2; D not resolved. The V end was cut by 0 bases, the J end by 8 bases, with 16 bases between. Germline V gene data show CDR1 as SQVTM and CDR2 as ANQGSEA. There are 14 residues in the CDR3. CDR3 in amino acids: CSVEEGRRSYGYTF. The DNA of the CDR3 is TGCAGCGTTGAAGAGGGCCGCAGGTCATACGGCTACACCTTC.

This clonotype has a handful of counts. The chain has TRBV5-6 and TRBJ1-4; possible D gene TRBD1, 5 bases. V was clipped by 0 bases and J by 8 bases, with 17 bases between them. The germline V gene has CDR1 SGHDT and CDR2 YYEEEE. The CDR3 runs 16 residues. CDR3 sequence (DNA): TGTGCCAGCAGCTTGGTAGGCGACAGACCAGGAGAAAAACTGTTTTTT. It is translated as CASSLVGDRPGEKLFF.

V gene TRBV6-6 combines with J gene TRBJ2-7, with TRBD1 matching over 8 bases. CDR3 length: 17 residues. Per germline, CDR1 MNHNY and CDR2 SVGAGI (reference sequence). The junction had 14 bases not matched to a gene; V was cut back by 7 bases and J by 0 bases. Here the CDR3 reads CASIPERGQGHSYEQYF. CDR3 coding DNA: TGTGCCAGCATCCCTGAAAGAGGACAGGGCCACTCCTACGAGCAGTACTTC.

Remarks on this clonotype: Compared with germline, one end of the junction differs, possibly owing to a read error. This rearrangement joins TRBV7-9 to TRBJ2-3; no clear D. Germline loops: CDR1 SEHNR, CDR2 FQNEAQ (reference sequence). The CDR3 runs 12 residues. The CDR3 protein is CASSRSIDTQYF. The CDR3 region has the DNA TGTGCCAGCAGCCGTAGCATAGATACGCAGTATTTT.

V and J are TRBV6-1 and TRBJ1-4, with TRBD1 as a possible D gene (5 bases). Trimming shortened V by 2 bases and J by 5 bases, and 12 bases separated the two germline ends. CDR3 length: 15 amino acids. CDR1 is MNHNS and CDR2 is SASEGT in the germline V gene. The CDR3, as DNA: TGTGCCAGCAGTGAAATGGGGGGGATAAATGAAAAACTGTTTTTT. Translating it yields CASSEMGGINEKLFF.

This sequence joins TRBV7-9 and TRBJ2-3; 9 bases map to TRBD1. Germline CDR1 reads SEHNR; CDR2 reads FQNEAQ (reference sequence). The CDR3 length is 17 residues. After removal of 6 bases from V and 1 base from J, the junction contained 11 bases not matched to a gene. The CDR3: CASRDPGQGMGTDTQYF. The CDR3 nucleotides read TGTGCCAGCAGAGACCCGGGACAGGGTATGGGCACAGATACGCAGTATTTT. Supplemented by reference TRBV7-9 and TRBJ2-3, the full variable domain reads DTGVSQNPRHKITKRGQNVTFRCDPISEHNRLYWYRQTLGQGPEFLTYFQNEAQLEKSRLLSDRFSAERPKGSFSTLEIQRTEQGDSAMYLCASRDPGQGMGTDTQYFGPGTRLTVL.

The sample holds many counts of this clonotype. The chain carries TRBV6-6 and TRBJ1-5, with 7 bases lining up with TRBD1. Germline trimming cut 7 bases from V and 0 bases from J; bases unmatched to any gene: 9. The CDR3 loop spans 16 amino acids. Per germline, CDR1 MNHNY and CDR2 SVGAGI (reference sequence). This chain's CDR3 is CASKTGTVDSNQPQHF. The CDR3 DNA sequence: TGTGCCAGCAAGACGGGGACAGTCGATAGCAATCAGCCCCAGCATTTT.

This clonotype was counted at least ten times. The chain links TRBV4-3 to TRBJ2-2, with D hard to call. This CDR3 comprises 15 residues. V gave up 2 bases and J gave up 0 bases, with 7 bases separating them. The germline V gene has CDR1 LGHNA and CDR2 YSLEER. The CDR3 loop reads CASSQSYPNTGELFF. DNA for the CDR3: TGCGCCAGCAGCCAAAGTTACCCGAACACCGGGGAGCTGTTTTTT.

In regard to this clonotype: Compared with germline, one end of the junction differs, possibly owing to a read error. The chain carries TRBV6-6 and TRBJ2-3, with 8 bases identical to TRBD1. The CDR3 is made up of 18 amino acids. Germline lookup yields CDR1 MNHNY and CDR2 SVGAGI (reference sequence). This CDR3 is CASSYSTPMQGASDAQYF. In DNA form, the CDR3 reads TGTGCCAGCAGTTACTCCACCCCGATGCAGGGGGCATCAGATGCGCAGTATTTT.

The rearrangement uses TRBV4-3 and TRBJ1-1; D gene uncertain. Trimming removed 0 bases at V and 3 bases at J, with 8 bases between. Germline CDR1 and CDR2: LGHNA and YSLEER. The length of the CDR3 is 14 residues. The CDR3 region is CASSQDGHYTEAFF. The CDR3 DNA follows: TGCGCCAGCAGCCAAGACGGGCATTACACTGAAGCTTTCTTT.

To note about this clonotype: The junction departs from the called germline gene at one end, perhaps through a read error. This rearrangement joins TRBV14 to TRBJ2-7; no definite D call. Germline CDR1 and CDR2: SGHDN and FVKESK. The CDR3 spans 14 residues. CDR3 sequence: CTSSQVGRLGDQYF. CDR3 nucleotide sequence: TGTACCAGCAGCCAAGTTGGACGACTCGGCGACCAGTACTTC.

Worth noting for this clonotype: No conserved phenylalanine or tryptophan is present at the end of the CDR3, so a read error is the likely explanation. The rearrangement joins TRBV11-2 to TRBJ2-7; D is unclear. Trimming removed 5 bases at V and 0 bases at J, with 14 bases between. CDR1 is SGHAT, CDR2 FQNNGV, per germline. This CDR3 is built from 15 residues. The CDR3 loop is CASSRRADSSYEQYI. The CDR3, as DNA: TGTGCCAGCAGCCGTCGGGCTGATAGCTCCTACGAGCAGTACATC.

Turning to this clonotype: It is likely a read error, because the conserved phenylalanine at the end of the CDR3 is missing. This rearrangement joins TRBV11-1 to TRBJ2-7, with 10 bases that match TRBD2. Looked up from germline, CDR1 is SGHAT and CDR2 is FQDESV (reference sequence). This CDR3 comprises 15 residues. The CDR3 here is CVSSTLSGRAREQYL. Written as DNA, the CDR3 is TGTGTCAGCAGCACCCTAAGCGGGAGGGCTCGCGAGCAGTACCTC.

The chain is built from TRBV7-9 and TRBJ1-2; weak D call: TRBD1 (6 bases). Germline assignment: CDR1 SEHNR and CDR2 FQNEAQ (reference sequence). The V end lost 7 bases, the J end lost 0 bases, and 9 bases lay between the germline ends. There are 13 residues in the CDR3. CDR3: CASMRTANYGYTF. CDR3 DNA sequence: TGTGCCAGCATGCGGACAGCTAACTATGGCTACACCTTC.

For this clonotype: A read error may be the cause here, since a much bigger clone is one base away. The CDR3 nucleotides are TGTGCCAGCATTTCCTTCGGGAACACTGAAGCTTTCTTT. It specifies CASISFGNTEAFF. The rearrangement joins TRBV12-3 or TRBV12-4 to TRBJ1-1; D uncertain. This CDR3 is built from 13 residues. The germline V and J ends were trimmed by 7 bases and 1 base, with 10 bases remaining between them.

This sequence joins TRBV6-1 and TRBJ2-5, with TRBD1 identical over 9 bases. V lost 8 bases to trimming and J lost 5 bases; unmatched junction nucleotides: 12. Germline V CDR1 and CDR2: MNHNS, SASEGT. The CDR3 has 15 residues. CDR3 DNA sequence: TGTGCCAGCGAAAGGGGGACAGGGACGGGGGAGACCCAGTACTTC. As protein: CASERGTGTGETQYF.

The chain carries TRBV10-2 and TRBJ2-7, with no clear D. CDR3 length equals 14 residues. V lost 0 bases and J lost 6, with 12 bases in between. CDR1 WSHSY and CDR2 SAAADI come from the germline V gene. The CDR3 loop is CASSESITPGEQYF. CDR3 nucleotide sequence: TGCGCCAGCAGTGAGTCGATAACCCCAGGCGAGCAGTACTTC.

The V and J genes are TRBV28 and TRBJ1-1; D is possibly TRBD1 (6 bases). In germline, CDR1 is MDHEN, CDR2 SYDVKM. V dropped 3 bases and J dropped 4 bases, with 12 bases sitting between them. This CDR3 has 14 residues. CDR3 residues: CASSFGGASTEAFF. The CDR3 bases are TGTGCCAGCAGTTTTGGGGGGGCGAGCACTGAAGCTTTCTTT. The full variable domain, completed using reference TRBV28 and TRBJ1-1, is DVKVTQSSRYLVKRTGEKVFLECVQDMDHENMFWYRQDPGLGLRLIYFSYDVKMKEKGDIPEGYSVSREKKERFSLILESASTNQTSMYLCASSFGGASTEAFFGQGTRLTVV.

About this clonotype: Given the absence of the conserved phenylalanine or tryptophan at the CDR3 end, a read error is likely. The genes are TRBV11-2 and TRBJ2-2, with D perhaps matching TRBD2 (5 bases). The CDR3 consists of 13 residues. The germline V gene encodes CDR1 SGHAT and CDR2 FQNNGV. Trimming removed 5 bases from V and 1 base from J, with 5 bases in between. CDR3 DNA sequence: TGTGCCAGCAGCCGGGGGAACACCGGGGAGCTGTTTTCT. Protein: CASSRGNTGELFS.

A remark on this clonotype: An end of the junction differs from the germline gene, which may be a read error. The CDR3 protein is CDSSLGAGGMTYEQYF. The CDR3 DNA is TGTGACAGCAGCTTAGGCGCGGGGGGCATGACCTACGAGCAGTACTTC. This sequence joins TRBV11-2 and TRBJ2-7; 8 bases match TRBD2. This CDR3 is built from 16 residues. CDR1 SGHAT and CDR2 FQNNGV come from the germline V gene.

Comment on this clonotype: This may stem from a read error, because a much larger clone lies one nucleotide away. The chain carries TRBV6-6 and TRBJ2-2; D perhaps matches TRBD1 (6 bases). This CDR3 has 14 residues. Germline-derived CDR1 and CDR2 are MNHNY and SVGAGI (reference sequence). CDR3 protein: CVSVAQGGTGELFF. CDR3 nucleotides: TGTGTCAGCGTGGCACAGGGTGGCACCGGGGAGCTGTTTTTT.

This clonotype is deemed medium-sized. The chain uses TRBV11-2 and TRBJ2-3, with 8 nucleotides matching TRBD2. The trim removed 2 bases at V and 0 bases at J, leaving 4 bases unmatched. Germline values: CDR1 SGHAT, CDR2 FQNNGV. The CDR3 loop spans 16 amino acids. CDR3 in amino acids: CASSLLPSGSTDTQYF. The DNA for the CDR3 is TGTGCCAGCAGCTTACTTCCTAGCGGGAGCACAGATACGCAGTATTTT.